This TCR beta chain was identified in a study of beta chain bispecific antibodies for T cell cancers. TCRdb fed the 5' RACE reads into MiXCR, producing one record per CDR3 protein. Here the sample spans about 20,000 distinct CDR3 sequences, just over 2% being singletons. The germline V gene has CDR1 LGHDT and CDR2 YNNKEL (reference sequence). The CDR3 contains 17 residues. The V and J ends lost 3 bases and 1 base, in that order; junction bases with no gene match: 7. This clonotype was seen repeatedly, ten times or more. No antigen is known for it. Findings and caveats of the study: Versus anti-CD19, anti-TRBV12 exposure cut the TRBV12-3 share of TRBV signal by approximately 99%. In these mixed samples, most targeted TRBV reads derived from the leukemia cell line.

Either OKT3 anti-CD3 antibody or CD3/CD28 beads expanded T cells from blood mononuclear cells over about three days. This specimen consisted of healthy donor T cells cultured with leukemia cells, obtained from a culture containing a bispecific antibody targeting TCR Vbeta12. The source of this sequence is a human donor in good health. Some clones in this sample may be carry-over from other donors' samples. The chain joins TRBV3-1 to TRBJ2-5; 11 bases fit TRBD2. The CDR3 loop reads CASSQDPGLAVQETQYF. The CDR3 DNA reads as TGTGCCAGCAGCCAGGACCCGGGACTAGCGGTCCAAGAGACCCAGTACTTC.